The table lists the clone carrying this TCR beta chain with many counts. Its antigen is unknown. The data belong to a study of identical twins. V was pared by 5 bases and J by 1 base, with 6 bases of the junction left unmatched. Per the germline V gene, CDR1 is SEHNR and CDR2 is FQNEAQ (reference sequence). This CDR3 is built from 15 residues. Notes on the study in general: Memory repertoires lacked the insertion deficit that abundant cord blood beta clonotypes showed. Where out-of-frame alpha sequences were twin-shared, they showed excess low generation probability. In zero-insertion analyses, partial confounding could arise from invariant MAIT and iNKT cells.

Each donor was a healthy Caucasian. TCRdb re-called the 5' RACE reads with MiXCR, one entry per CDR3 protein. The sample has under 250,000 distinct CDR3 sequences, less than 8% seen once. These data also featured in a second study, about yellow fever vaccine responses in identical twins.

The sequence was obtained from a woman aged 18-29 years in good health. The chain joins TRBV7-9 to TRBJ2-3; 7 bases agree with TRBD1. Material for sequencing was memory (CD45RO+) T cells sorted from blood. The CDR3 here is CASSNRGSGTDTQYF. The CDR3 bases are TGTGCCAGCAGCAACAGGGGCTCTGGCACAGATACGCAGTATTTT.